The 5 T cell receptor beta chains listed next were all sequenced from one sample in a study of HIV-infected patients and healthy controls. 400 to 550 ng RNA was reverse transcribed with alpha and beta constant-region primers. Each of the alpha and beta chains got its own library through chain-specific third strand synthesis with indices. A single record per CDR3 protein comes from TCRdb applying MiXCR to the 5' RACE reads. The sample lists 8,500 to 11,000 distinct CDR3 sequences; around 7.6% were seen once. All unsorted peripheral T cells were captured because whole blood was used without fractionation. Sequenced input: blood. These receptors were collected from an adult in good health.

This clonotype was seen a few times. This chain connects TRBV18 to TRBJ1-6; no firm D call. This CDR3 is built from 13 residues. V lost 2 bases and J lost 5, with 4 bases in between. CDR1 and CDR2 from the germline V gene are KGHSH and LQKENI. The CDR3 nucleotides are TGTGCCAGCTCACCAGCTAATAATTCACCCCTCCACTTT. Amino acids: CASSPANNSPLHF.

The rearrangement joins TRBV20-1 to TRBJ2-7, with D perhaps given as TRBD1 or TRBD2 (5 bases each). The CDR3 consists of 15 residues. Trimming removed 6 bases from V and 4 bases from J, with 22 bases in between. Germline CDR1 reads DFQATT; CDR2 reads SNEGSKA (reference sequence). The CDR3: CSARDREGVKYEQYF. As DNA, the CDR3 is TGCAGTGCCAGGGATCGGGAAGGTGTTAAGTACGAGCAGTACTTC.

This clonotype was seen only a few times. The chain carries TRBV5-5 and TRBJ1-5; D uncertain. V was clipped by 0 bases and J by 3 bases, with 10 bases between them. Germline V gene data show CDR1 as SGHKS and CDR2 as YYEKEE (reference sequence). The CDR3 is made up of 15 amino acids. As DNA, the CDR3 is TGTGCCAGCAGCTTGGAGGCAGCCTCCAATCAGCCCCAGCATTTT. Its protein product is CASSLEAASNQPQHF.

This clonotype was observed at least ten times. The V gene is TRBV5-6, the J gene TRBJ1-2, with D uncertain. V was trimmed by 1 base and J by 8 bases, leaving 15 bases between them. CDR3 size: 14 residues. Germline lookup yields CDR1 SGHDT and CDR2 YYEEEE. The CDR3 here is CASSLTFIERGYTF. The CDR3 nucleotides are TGTGCCAGCAGCTTGACGTTCATTGAGCGGGGCTACACCTTC.

This clonotype was seen ten or more times. This chain links TRBV6-5 with TRBJ2-5; D remains ambiguous. Trimming took 0 bases from V and 0 from J, leaving 11 bases between them. The V gene's germline CDR1 is MNHEY and CDR2 SVGAGI. The CDR3 runs to 16 residues. CDR3 bases: TGTGCCAGCAGTTACTCGAAGGAAGAGTACCAAGAGACCCAGTACTTC. Translated, it gives CASSYSKEEYQETQYF.